Each of the 19 T cell receptor beta chains below was sequenced from the same sample in a study of T cell repertoires in cytomegalovirus infection. Each CDR3 protein is one row after TCRdb ran MiXCR on the reads. The sample records fewer than 300,000 distinct CDR3 sequences, under 30% being singletons. What was sequenced was PBMCs. The source is a human donor in good health (CMV status not recorded). Some clones in this sample may be carry-over from other donors' samples.

As to this clonotype: A much larger clone differs from this one at a single base, so this may be a read error. The chain uses TRBV7-2 and TRBJ2-1; the match to TRBD2 covers 14 bases. The CDR3 is 15 residues long. Germline CDR1 and CDR2: SGHTA and FQGNSA. CDR3 nucleotides: TGTGCCAGCAGCTTGACTAGCGGGGGGGCAGTTGAGCAGTCCTTC. Amino acid sequence: CASSLTSGGAVEQSF.

This clonotype was seen a few times. Just one base apart from a much larger clone, this may be a read error. The V gene is TRBV7-8, the J gene TRBJ2-5; D ambiguous. The V gene lost 1 base and the J gene lost 2 bases, with 5 bases spanning the gap. Germline V CDR1 and CDR2: SGHVS, FQNEAQ. The CDR3 runs to 13 residues. CDR3 nucleotides: TGTGCCAGCAGCTTAGGGTGGCAAGAGACCCAGTACTTC. It specifies CASSLGWQETQYF.

The chain carries TRBV7-2 and TRBJ2-7, with D tentatively TRBD2 (5 bases). CDR1 is SGHTA, CDR2 FQGNSA, per germline. The CDR3 length is 14 residues. Trimming left V 2 bases short and J 2 bases short, with 10 bases between. The CDR3 DNA reads as TGTGCCAGCAGCTTACGACGGGGTCCCTACGAGCAGTACTTC. Amino acids: CASSLRRGPYEQYF.

This clonotype occurred many times. The V gene is TRBV7-2, the J gene TRBJ2-3; D might be TRBD1 (5 bases). The germline CDR1 and CDR2 sequences are SGHTA and FQGNSA. CDR3 length: 16 amino acids. Trimming shortened V by 4 bases and J by 0 bases, and 14 bases separated the two germline ends. CDR3 sequence reads: CASSSPMTASTDTQYF. CDR3 DNA: TGTGCCAGCAGCTCACCCATGACAGCTAGCACAGATACGCAGTATTTT.

This chain connects TRBV5-4 to TRBJ2-1; 7 bases fit TRBD2. CDR3 length equals 13 residues. Trimming at V came to 4 bases and at J to 3 bases, leaving 1 base not matched to a gene. Per the germline V gene, CDR1 is SGHNT and CDR2 is YYREEE (reference sequence). The CDR3 nucleotides read TGTGCCAGCAGCGGGACTAACTACAATGAGCAGTTCTTC. It encodes CASSGTNYNEQFF.

This rearrangement joins TRBV6-5 to TRBJ2-7; possibly TRBD2 for D (5 bases). The V end lost 6 bases, the J end lost 5 bases, and 14 bases lay between the germline ends. The CDR3 totals 13 residues. Per germline, CDR1 MNHEY and CDR2 SVGAGI. In nucleotides, the CDR3 is TGTGCCAGCAGGTCAGAGGGCGAGAACGAGCAGTACTTC. Translating it yields CASRSEGENEQYF.

Many counts were recorded for this clonotype. V gene TRBV7-2 combines with J gene TRBJ2-7, with TRBD2 identical over 8 bases. Germline values: CDR1 SGHTA, CDR2 FQGNSA. V lost 4 bases and J lost 3; bases outside the gene matches: 5. The CDR3 extends over 14 amino acids. The chain's CDR3 is CASSSPGGSYEQYF. In nucleotides, the CDR3 is TGTGCCAGCAGCTCCCCGGGAGGGAGCTACGAGCAGTACTTC. The full variable domain, its missing parts supplied by reference TRBV7-2 and TRBJ2-7, is GAGVSQSPSNKVTEKGKDVELRCDPISGHTALYWYRQSLGQGLEFLIYFQGNSAPDKSGLPSDRFSAERTGGSVSTLTIQRTQQEDSAVYLCASSSPGGSYEQYFGPGTRLTVT.

The V gene is TRBV6-4, the J gene TRBJ1-2, with D maybe TRBD1 (5 bases). CDR1 and CDR2 (germline): MRHNA, SNTAGT. V dropped 8 bases and J dropped 6 bases, with 16 bases sitting between them. The CDR3 runs to 13 residues. The CDR3 loop reads CASARREEDGYTF. The CDR3, as DNA: TGTGCCAGCGCCCGCAGGGAGGAGGATGGCTACACCTTC.

The chain uses TRBV5-1 and TRBJ2-3; 10 bases line up with TRBD2. The CDR3 consists of 15 residues. V was clipped by 2 bases and J by 2 bases; unmatched bases: 2. Germline V lookup: CDR1 SGHRS, CDR2 YFSETQ. In DNA, the CDR3 is TGCGCCAGCAGCTTCGGACTAGCGGACACAGATACGCAGTATTTT. Translated, it gives CASSFGLADTDTQYF.

This clonotype was recorded many times. The V call is TRBV11-2, the J call TRBJ1-1; TRBD1 might be the D (6 bases). V lost 1 base and J 5 bases, leaving 14 bases between the germline ends. The germline gives CDR1 SGHAT, CDR2 FQNNGV. This CDR3 region has 15 residues. In nucleotides, the CDR3 is TGTGCCAGCAGCTTAGTGGGGGCCTCGTGGACTGAAGCTTTCTTT. As protein: CASSLVGASWTEAFF.

There are a few counts of this clonotype. The V and J genes are TRBV5-1 and TRBJ1-4, with TRBD1 as a possible D gene (6 bases). This CDR3 comprises 15 residues. V gave up 7 bases and J gave up 1 base, with 14 bases separating them. Germline CDR1 reads SGHRS; CDR2 reads YFSETQ. The CDR3 here is CASRLSGETNEKLFF. In nucleotides, the CDR3 is TGCGCCAGCCGTTTATCAGGGGAAACTAATGAAAAACTGTTTTTT.

J is TRBJ2-2 and V is TRBV29-1; TRBD2 matches at 8 bases. Germline V gene sequence: CDR1 SQVTM, CDR2 ANQGSEA. Germline trimming cut 3 bases from V and 7 bases from J; bases unmatched to any gene: 4. This CDR3 spans 13 amino acids. DNA of the CDR3: TGCAGCGTTGAGGGACTAGGACACGGGGAGCTGTTTTTT. This sequence encodes CSVEGLGHGELFF.

This clonotype showed up just a few times. The chain couples TRBV6-5 to TRBJ1-2, with 9 bases matching TRBD1. The CDR3 consists of 15 residues. With V trimmed by 10 bases and J by 6 bases, 15 bases remained unmatched. CDR1 and CDR2 from the germline V gene are MNHEY and SVGAGI. The CDR3 reads CAIRRPNRGQDGYTF. Here the CDR3 DNA reads TGTGCCATCCGTCGCCCGAACAGGGGGCAGGATGGCTACACCTTC.

The chain has TRBV20-1 and TRBJ2-7, with unresolved D. This CDR3 comprises 11 residues. Germline V gene data show CDR1 as DFQATT and CDR2 as SNEGSKA (reference sequence). V lost 6 bases, J lost 4 bases, and 10 bases lay in between. CDR3 DNA: TGCAGTGCGACGGACGGGTACGAGCAGTACTTC. The encoded protein is CSATDGYEQYF.

The chain employs TRBV4-2 and TRBJ1-5, with D possibly matching TRBD1 (5 bases). The V end lost 3 bases, the J end lost 3 bases, and 15 bases lay between the germline ends. Germline values: CDR1 LGHNA, CDR2 YNFKEQ. There are 16 residues in the CDR3. CDR3 coding DNA: TGTGCCAGCAGCCAGTCCGGGGCAGGCGACAATCAGCCCCAGCATTTT. Protein sequence: CASSQSGAGDNQPQHF.

The chain is built from TRBV7-2 and TRBJ2-7; the D is unclear. The V and J ends lost 4 bases and 7 bases respectively, with 17 bases between them. This CDR3 is 14 amino acids long. Germline V gene lookup returns CDR1 SGHTA and CDR2 FQGNSA. The CDR3 coding sequence is TGTGCCAGCAGCTCGGCAGGCCGCCCGTGGGAGCAGTACGTC. It yields the protein CASSSAGRPWEQYV.

A few counts support this clonotype. The chain is built from TRBV10-3 and TRBJ1-3; D not resolved. V lost 2 bases to trimming and J lost 0 bases, with 11 bases between them. This CDR3 is built from 16 residues. Germline CDR1 is ENHRY and CDR2 is SYGVKD. The CDR3 here is CAISEGQRSSGNTIYF. The CDR3 nucleotides are TGTGCCATCAGTGAGGGCCAGCGGAGCTCTGGAAACACCATATATTTT.

This chain connects TRBV6-5 to TRBJ1-5; 8 positions match TRBD1. The length of the CDR3 is 13 residues. CDR1 is MNHEY and CDR2 is SVGAGI in the germline V gene. After removal of 5 bases from V and 6 bases from J, the junction contained 3 bases not matched to a gene. The CDR3 here is CASSKTGAQPQHF. The CDR3 coding sequence is TGTGCCAGCAGTAAGACAGGGGCTCAGCCCCAGCATTTT.

This clonotype came up many times. V gene TRBV7-2 combines with J gene TRBJ1-6; 7 bases align to TRBD1. This CDR3 comprises 14 residues. Unmatched junction bases numbered 7, after V lost 4 bases and J lost 10 bases. Germline-derived CDR1 and CDR2 are SGHTA and FQGNSA. The CDR3 nucleotides are TGTGCCAGCAGCTCAGACAGGGTCCAATCACCCCTCCACTTT. Its protein is CASSSDRVQSPLHF.